These 2 T cell receptor beta chains were all obtained from the same sample, sequenced in a study of OX40 agonist ivuxolimab in advanced cancers. This table comes from immunoSEQ multiplex PCR, and its TCRdb copy is limited to in-frame clones, with some not included. This table has some 50,000 clones, 75% to 85% appearing once. Sequencing was performed on CD4+ or CD8+ T cells sorted from blood, taken in a trial of the OX40 agonist ivuxolimab. Source of these receptors: an adult with an advanced solid tumor such as melanoma, head and neck, liver or kidney cancer.

The genes are TRBV12-5 and TRBJ2-2, with 8 bases identical to TRBD1. This CDR3 contains 15 residues. The ends lost 6 bases at V and 4 bases at J; junction bases unmatched: 7. Germline CDR1 and CDR2: LGHNT and FRNRAP. CDR3 sequence (DNA): TGTGCTAGTGGACTAACCACAGGGGGCACCGGGGAGCTGTTTTTT. The encoded protein is CASGLTTGGTGELFF.

A remark on this clone: The germline gene is not matched at one end of the junction; a read error may be the cause. The chain has TRBV6-1 and TRBJ1-5; D possibly corresponds to TRBD1 (5 bases). Germline V gene lookup returns CDR1 MNHNS and CDR2 SASEGT. The CDR3 runs 17 residues. In nucleotides, the CDR3 is TGTGCCATCAGTGACGGGGCAGACCGAGAGGGCAATCAGCCCCAGCATTTT. It is translated as CAISDGADREGNQPQHF.